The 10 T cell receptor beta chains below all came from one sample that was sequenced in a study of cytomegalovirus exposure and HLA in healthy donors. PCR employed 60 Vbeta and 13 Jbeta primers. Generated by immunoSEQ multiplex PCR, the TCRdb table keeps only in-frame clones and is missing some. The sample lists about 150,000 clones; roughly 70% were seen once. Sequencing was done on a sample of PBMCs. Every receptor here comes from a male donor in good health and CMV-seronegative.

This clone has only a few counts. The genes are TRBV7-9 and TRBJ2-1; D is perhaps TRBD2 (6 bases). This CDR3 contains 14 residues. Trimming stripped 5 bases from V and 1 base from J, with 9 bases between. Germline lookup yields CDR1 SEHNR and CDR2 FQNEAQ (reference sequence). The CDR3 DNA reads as TGTGCCAGCAGCCCCGGGGGTTCCTACAATGAGCAGTTCTTC. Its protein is CASSPGGSYNEQFF. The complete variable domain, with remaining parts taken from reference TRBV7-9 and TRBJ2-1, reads DTGVSQNPRHKITKRGQNVTFRCDPISEHNRLYWYRQTLGQGPEFLTYFQNEAQLEKSRLLSDRFSAERPKGSFSTLEIQRTEQGDSAMYLCASSPGGSYNEQFFGPGTRLTVL.

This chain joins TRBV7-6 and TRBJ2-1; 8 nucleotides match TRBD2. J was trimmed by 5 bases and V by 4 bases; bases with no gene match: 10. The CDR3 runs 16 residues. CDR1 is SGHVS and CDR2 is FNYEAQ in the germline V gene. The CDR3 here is CASSYPSGGANNEQFF. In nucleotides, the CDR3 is TGTGCCAGCAGCTACCCGAGCGGGGGCGCAAACAATGAGCAGTTCTTC.

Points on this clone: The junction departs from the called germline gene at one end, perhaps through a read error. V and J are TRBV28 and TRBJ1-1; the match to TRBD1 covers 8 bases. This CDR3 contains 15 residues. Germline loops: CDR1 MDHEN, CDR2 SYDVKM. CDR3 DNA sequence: TGTGCCAGCAGCTTGACAGGGGATATGAAGACTGAAGCTTTCTTT. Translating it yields CASSLTGDMKTEAFF.

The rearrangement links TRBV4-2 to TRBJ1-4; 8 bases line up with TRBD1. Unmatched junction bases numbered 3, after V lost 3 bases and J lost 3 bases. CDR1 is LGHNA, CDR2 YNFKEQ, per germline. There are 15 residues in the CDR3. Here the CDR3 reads CASSHRDRSNEKLFF. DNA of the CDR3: TGTGCCAGCAGCCATAGGGACAGGTCTAATGAAAAACTGTTTTTT.

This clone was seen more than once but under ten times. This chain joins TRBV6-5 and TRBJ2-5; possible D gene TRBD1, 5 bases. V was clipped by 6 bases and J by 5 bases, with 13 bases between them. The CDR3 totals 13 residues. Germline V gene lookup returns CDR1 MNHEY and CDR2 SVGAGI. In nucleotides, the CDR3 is TGTGCCAGCAGGGGGCCCGGATTGGAGACCCAGTACTTC. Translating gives CASRGPGLETQYF.

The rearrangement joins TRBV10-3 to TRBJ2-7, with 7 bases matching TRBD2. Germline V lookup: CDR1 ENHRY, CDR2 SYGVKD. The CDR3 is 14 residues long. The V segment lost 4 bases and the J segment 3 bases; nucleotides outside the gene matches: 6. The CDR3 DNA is TGTGCCATCAGTGTCCTAGCGGAAGACTACGAGCAGTACTTC. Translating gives CAISVLAEDYEQYF.

This CDR3 reads CASSPGTSGRETQYF. CDR3 bases: TGTGCCAGCAGTCCAGGGACTAGCGGGCGAGAGACCCAGTACTTC. The chain employs TRBV27 and TRBJ2-5; 12 nucleotides line up with TRBD2. This CDR3 contains 15 residues. Germline CDR1 is MNHEY and CDR2 is SMNVEV (reference sequence). Trimming at V came to 5 bases and at J to 4 bases, leaving 5 bases not matched to a gene.

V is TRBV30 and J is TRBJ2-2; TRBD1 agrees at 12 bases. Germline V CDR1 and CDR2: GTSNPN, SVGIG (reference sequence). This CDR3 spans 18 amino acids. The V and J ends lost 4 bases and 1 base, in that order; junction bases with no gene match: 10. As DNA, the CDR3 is TGTGCCTGGACGGGGACAGGGGGCCTAACATTGAACACCGGGGAGCTGTTTTTT. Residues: CAWTGTGGLTLNTGELFF.

For the CDR3, the DNA is TGTGCCAGCAGCTTAGCCCACAGGGGTGGCAATCAGCCCCAGCATTTT. Residues: CASSLAHRGGNQPQHF. The rearrangement joins TRBV7-8 to TRBJ1-5; 7 nucleotides match TRBD1. This CDR3 has 16 residues. CDR1 and CDR2 (germline): SGHVS, FQNEAQ. The V gene end was trimmed by 0 bases and the J gene end by 2 bases; junction bases not matched to a gene: 4.

CDR3 residues: CASSLGQGFYEQYF. CDR3 in DNA: TGTGCCAGCAGCTTGGGGCAGGGGTTCTACGAGCAGTACTTC. This sequence joins TRBV5-6 and TRBJ2-7; D may be TRBD1 (6 bases). The V and J ends lost 0 bases and 3 bases respectively, with 10 bases between them. The V gene's germline CDR1 is SGHDT and CDR2 YYEEEE. CDR3 length: 14 amino acids.